This is a list of T cell receptor beta chains from one sample in a study of blood T cell repertoires in COVID-19. Sequenced by immunoSEQ multiplex PCR; TCRdb stores in-frame clones only, minus some. The data contain about 37,000 clones, 70% to 90% of them singletons. Input material: peripheral blood. The receptors were gathered from a man in his 70s with acute or convalescent COVID-19. The CDR3 runs from the conserved cysteine through the conserved F or W. A D gene is named only where the DNA matches it firmly. Clone size is given for some rows only: seen once, a few or many times, or a class if the clone is expanded.

v_gene	j_gene	d_gene	abundance	CDR3aa	CDR3nt
TRBV5-6	TRBJ1-1	NA	NA	CASSLFQGGTEVFF	TGTGCCAGCAGCTTGTTTCAGGGAGGCACTGAAGTTTTCTTT
TRBV9	TRBJ2-5	TRBD2	NA	CASSGLAGSLGETQYF	TGTGCCAGCAGCGGACTAGCGGGTTCCCTCGGCGAGACCCAGTACTTC
TRBV4-2	TRBJ2-7	TRBD1	NA	CASSQNPQGAYEQYF	TGTGCCAGCAGCCAGAACCCCCAGGGGGCCTACGAGCAGTACTTC
TRBV4-3	TRBJ1-1	NA	NA	CASSQNQWSNTEAFF	TGCGCCAGCAGCCAAAATCAGTGGAGCAACACTGAAGCTTTCTTT
TRBV3-1/TRBV3-2	TRBJ1-5	TRBD1	NA	CASSQVPPSRGQIQSAQHF	TGTGCCAGCAGCCAAGTCCCCCCGAGTAGGGGACAGATCCAATCAGCCCAGCATTTT
TRBV20-1	TRBJ2-6	TRBD2	NA	CSASQLAGPSGANVLTF	TGCAGTGCGAGTCAACTAGCGGGGCCTTCTGGGGCCAACGTCCTGACTTTC
TRBV20-1	TRBJ1-3	NA	NA	CSARLGNTIYF	TGCAGTGCTAGACTCGGAAACACCATATATTTT
TRBV29-1	TRBJ2-7	NA	NA	CSVASPRTYEQYF	TGCAGCGTCGCTAGCCCGAGAACCTACGAGCAGTACTTC
TRBV25-1	TRBJ1-2	NA	NA	CASTPSGDYGYTF	TGTGCCAGCACCCCTTCAGGGGACTATGGCTACACCTTC
TRBV30	TRBJ1-1	TRBD1	NA	CASQGDRRGAFF	TGTGCCTCCCAGGGGGACAGACGGGGGGCTTTCTTT
TRBV7-2	TRBJ1-2	TRBD1	NA	CASSLGQGNNYGYTF	TGTGCCAGCAGCCTGGGACAGGGTAATAACTATGGCTACACCTTC
TRBV7-2	TRBJ2-7	TRBD1	once	CASSFTGTGAYEQYF	TGTGCCAGCAGCTTCACCGGGACAGGAGCCTACGAGCAGTACTTC
TRBV18	TRBJ1-5	TRBD1	NA	CASSLQTGDSDQPQHF	TGTGCCAGCTCGCTTCAAACAGGGGATTCGGATCAGCCCCAGCATTTT
TRBV3-1/TRBV3-2	TRBJ2-1	NA	once	CASSPSDRYNEQFF	TGTGCCAGCAGCCCGTCCGACAGGTACAATGAGCAGTTCTTC
TRBV3-1/TRBV3-2	TRBJ2-7	TRBD2	medium-sized	CASSPGLEARSYEQYF	TGTGCCAGCAGTCCGGGACTAGAGGCCCGCTCCTACGAGCAGTACTTC
TRBV5-1	TRBJ1-2	NA	few	CASSLEGAPDQYGYTF	TGCGCCAGCAGCTTGGAAGGGGCCCCTGATCAGTATGGCTACACCTTC
TRBV25-1	TRBJ2-3	TRBD2	few	CASSEVSGRGADTQYF	TGTGCCAGCAGTGAAGTTAGCGGGAGAGGTGCAGATACGCAGTATTTT
TRBV6-5	TRBJ1-1	NA	NA	CASSLSSSIGTEAFF	TGTGCCAGCAGTTTATCTTCTAGCATCGGGACTGAAGCTTTCTTT
TRBV19	TRBJ1-5	TRBD1	NA	CASSVQRTGPQHF	TGTGCCAGTAGTGTCCAGAGGACAGGGCCCCAGCATTTT
TRBV7-2	TRBJ1-1	NA	once	CASSLVGGRTEAFF	TGTGCCAGCAGCTTAGTGGGGGGTAGGACTGAAGCTTTCTTT
TRBV7-3	TRBJ2-3	TRBD2	NA	CASCLGLGGPDTQFF	TGTGCCAGCTGCTTGGGACTAGGGGGGCCAGATACGCAGTTTTTT
TRBV11-2	TRBJ1-3	TRBD1	NA	CASSEPDRGSGNTIYF	TGTGCCAGCAGCGAACCGGACAGGGGCTCTGGAAACACCATATATTTT
TRBV3-1/TRBV3-2	TRBJ1-5	NA	NA	CASSQNLRQPQHF	TGTGCCAGCAGCCAGAATCTGAGGCAGCCCCAGCATTTT
TRBV6-2/TRBV6-3	TRBJ2-1	NA	once	CASSYSGEQFF	TGTGCCAGCAGTTACTCGGGCGAGCAGTTCTTC
TRBV5-5	TRBJ1-2	NA	NA	CASSRTVAYGYTF	TGTGCCAGCAGCAGGACAGTGGCCTATGGCTACACCTTC
TRBV5-1	TRBJ1-2	TRBD1	once	CASSPTGEGYGYTF	TGCGCCAGCAGCCCGACAGGGGAAGGCTATGGCTACACCTTC
TRBV19	TRBJ1-5	NA	NA	CASSIGTASSNQPQHF	TGTGCCAGTAGTATAGGGACAGCGTCAAGCAATCAGCCCCAGCATTTT
TRBV5-4	TRBJ2-2	TRBD2	NA	CASSRGGGSVSGELFF	TGTGCCAGCAGCCGCGGCGGCGGGAGTGTCTCCGGGGAGCTGTTTTTT
TRBV19	TRBJ1-2	NA	NA	CASSIQQGGPLNYGYTF	TGTGCCAGTAGTATTCAACAGGGCGGACCCCTTAACTATGGCTACACCTTC
TRBV18	TRBJ2-3	NA	NA	CASSPKDTQYF	TGTGCCAGCTCCCCCAAAGATACGCAGTATTTT
TRBV14	TRBJ1-4	NA	once	CASSQEIGVYEKLFF	TGTGCCAGCAGCCAAGAAATAGGGGTATACGAAAAACTGTTTTTT
TRBV6-5	TRBJ2-2	NA	NA	CASSPPTGGELFF	TGTGCCAGCAGTCCCCCTACGGGCGGGGAGCTGTTTTTT